This T cell receptor (beta chain) was sequenced in a study of blood T cells in healthy people across ages. Comment on this clonotype: Its target is unknown.

Study-wide results and caveats: Older age went with lower TCR beta diversity per million T cells, in a roughly linear way. A strong correlation was found between TCR beta diversity and the percentage of naive T cells.

Those donating, healthy Caucasian individuals from Russia, were aged roughly 6 to 90. Through a sample-barcoded 5' primer and a J-beta primer mix, a second PCR was run for about 7 to 12 cycles. MiXCR, applied by TCRdb to the 5' RACE reads, yields one record per CDR3 protein. The data show 1,800,000 or so distinct CDR3 sequences, with roughly two fifths seen just once and roughly 23% held by the top ten. The CDR3 extends over 16 amino acids. Between the trimmed V and J ends, which lost 2 bases and 0 bases, there was a span of 12 bases. Looked up from germline, CDR1 is MGHDK and CDR2 is SYGVNS. Sequenced sample: blood. The source of this sequence is a human donor in good health. The chain uses TRBV25-1 and TRBJ2-3, with D unresolved. Here the CDR3 reads CASSEGIASSTDTQYF. The CDR3 DNA reads as TGTGCCAGCAGTGAAGGTATAGCTTCTAGCACAGATACGCAGTATTTT. Filled out from reference TRBV25-1 and TRBJ2-3, the complete variable domain reads EADIYQTPRYLVIGTGKKITLECSQTMGHDKMYWYQQDPGMELHLIHYSYGVNSTEKGDLSSESTVSRIRTEHFPLTLESARPSHTSQYLCASSEGIASSTDTQYFGPGTRLTVL.